This entry features one TCR beta chain sequence. Pooled together were second doses at about 4 or about 12 weeks. Clones were read by immunoSEQ multiplex PCR, and TCRdb kept only the in-frame ones, dropping some. The table lists roughly 120,000 clones, 85% to 90% of them singletons. Per the germline V gene, CDR1 is SGDLS and CDR2 is YYNGEE. This CDR3 spans 14 amino acids. Trimming removed 4 bases from V and 5 bases from J; junction bases left unmatched: 9. This sample was included in a study of T cell responses to AZD1222 COVID-19 vaccine. The sequencing used peripheral blood, collected 28 days after the second AZD1222 dose. V and J are TRBV9 and TRBJ2-7, with 7 bases fitting TRBD1. This TCR was sampled from an adult who received the AZD1222 COVID-19 vaccine. In DNA form, the CDR3 reads TGTGCCAGCAGCTTAACAGGGGCTGGGCACGAGCAGTACTTC. It translates to CASSLTGAGHEQYF.